Sequencing of this T cell receptor beta chain was carried out in a study of T-cell memory formation after mild COVID-19. TCRdb recomputed calls from the 5' RACE reads with MiXCR, one row per CDR3 protein. The sample carries around 310,000 distinct CDR3 sequences, roughly an eighth recorded once. The germline CDR1 and CDR2 sequences are MNHEY and SVGAGI. Between the trimmed V and J ends, which lost 9 bases and 1 base, there was a span of 9 bases. The CDR3 extends over 12 amino acids. This clonotype came up many times. V gene TRBV6-5 combines with J gene TRBJ2-5; tentatively, D is TRBD2 (6 bases). The sample consisted of PBMCs or a T cell subset sorted from them (not recorded which). This receptor was obtained from a man aged 18-30 years who had mild COVID-19 (a few samples of this study predate the infection). Cell type and time point are not known. In nucleotides, the CDR3 is TGTGCCAGTGGAGGGGCCCAAGAGACCCAGTACTTC. Translating it yields CASGGAQETQYF.